This entry lists 10 T cell receptor beta chains sequenced from one sample in a study of cytomegalovirus exposure and HLA in healthy donors. It was with 60 Vbeta and 13 Jbeta primers that the PCR ran. Clones were read by immunoSEQ multiplex PCR, and TCRdb kept only the in-frame ones, dropping some. Among approximately 54,000 clones listed, 82% were seen once. The sequenced material came from PBMCs. These receptors came from a woman aged 18-29 years in good health and CMV-seronegative.

The chain uses TRBV7-9 and TRBJ1-5; the D gene is possibly TRBD1 (5 bases). Germline CDR1 reads SEHNR; CDR2 reads FQNEAQ (reference sequence). Deletions cut 10 bases from V and 7 bases from J, with 17 bases between. This CDR3 has 13 amino acids. CDR3 nucleotides: TGTGCCACCACGGGCCAGGCAGGGCAGCCCCAGCATTTT. Translation gives CATTGQAGQPQHF. Full variable domain (missing parts from reference TRBV7-9 and TRBJ1-5): DTGVSQNPRHKITKRGQNVTFRCDPISEHNRLYWYRQTLGQGPEFLTYFQNEAQLEKSRLLSDRFSAERPKGSFSTLEIQRTEQGDSAMYLCATTGQAGQPQHFGDGTRLSIL.

The chain links TRBV30 to TRBJ1-6, with a possible D match to TRBD1 (6 bases). Trimming removed 5 bases at V and 0 bases at J, with 11 bases between. CDR1 and CDR2 (germline): GTSNPN, SVGIG (reference sequence). This CDR3 contains 15 residues. The chain's CDR3 is CAWEGVSSYNSPLHF. Written as DNA, the CDR3 is TGTGCCTGGGAGGGGGTGTCCTCCTATAATTCACCCCTCCACTTT.

The chain uses TRBV11-2 and TRBJ1-1; 8 bases line up with TRBD1. With V trimmed by 8 bases and J by 3 bases, 14 bases remained unmatched. CDR1 SGHAT and CDR2 FQNNGV come from the germline V gene. The CDR3 is 16 residues long. CDR3 nucleotide sequence: TGTGCCAGCCTTGGGGGGTGGGGACAGGCAGACACTGAAGCTTTCTTT. As protein: CASLGGWGQADTEAFF.

J is TRBJ2-1 and V is TRBV11-3, with 14 bases identical to TRBD2. The CDR3 has 17 residues. Losses at the gene ends were 5 bases for V and 9 bases for J; bases not matched to a gene: 12. The germline CDR1 and CDR2 sequences are SGHNT and YENEEA. The CDR3 bases are TGTGCCAGCAGCCCAGGGACTAGCGGGAGAACTTCAGGTGAGCAGTTCTTC. It is translated as CASSPGTSGRTSGEQFF.

About this clone itself: Other DNA sequences of this sample code for an identical CDR3. The chain recombines TRBV9 with TRBJ2-6, with a tentative D call TRBD1 (6 bases). Trimming took off 7 bases at V and 1 base at J, with 18 bases between the two ends. The CDR3 is 17 amino acids. Germline-derived CDR1 and CDR2 are SGDLS and YYNGEE. As DNA, the CDR3 is TGTGCCAGCGCAGGGGCCGGCCCTAGTTCTGGGGCCAACGTCCTGACTTTC. As protein: CASAGAGPSSGANVLTF.

J is TRBJ2-7 and V is TRBV5-1; the match to TRBD2 covers 10 bases. J gave up 2 bases and V 2 bases, and 4 bases lay outside the gene matches. In germline, CDR1 is SGHRS, CDR2 YFSETQ. The CDR3 length is 15 residues. CDR3 nucleotides: TGCGCCAGCAGCTTTGGGACTAGCGTGGCCTACGAGCAGTACTTC. Residues: CASSFGTSVAYEQYF.

The chain uses TRBV5-4 and TRBJ2-6; 9 nucleotides align to TRBD1. CDR1 is SGHNT, CDR2 YYREEE, per germline (reference sequence). V lost 0 bases, J lost 0 bases, and 4 bases stayed unmatched. The CDR3 is 18 residues long. The CDR3 DNA is TGTGCCAGCAGCTTGGTAGGACAGGGGCCCTCTGGGGCCAACGTCCTGACTTTC. This translates into CASSLVGQGPSGANVLTF.

Details on this clone: The junction shows a germline mismatch at one end, possibly a read error. V usage is TRBV4-1 and J usage is TRBJ2-1; 13 bases align to TRBD2. The CDR3 is 15 amino acids. Germline assignment: CDR1 MGHRA and CDR2 YSYEKL. The CDR3 bases are TGCGCCAGCACCCAAAGACTAGCGGGGGGCAATGAGCAGTTCTTC. Residues: CASTQRLAGGNEQFF.

The CDR3 DNA is TGTGCCTGGGGTTTAGCGGGAGGCCGAGTTACGCAGTATTTT. Translated, it gives CAWGLAGGRVTQYF. The rearrangement joins TRBV30 to TRBJ2-3, with 10 bases that match TRBD2. Trimming took 5 bases from V and 8 from J; bases not matched to a gene: 10. Per the germline V gene, CDR1 is GTSNPN and CDR2 is SVGIG (reference sequence). CDR3 size: 14 residues.

The chain recombines TRBV30 with TRBJ2-7, with a tentative D call TRBD2 (6 bases). The V and J ends lost 1 base and 4 bases respectively, with 11 bases between them. Germline CDR1 and CDR2: GTSNPN and SVGIG (reference sequence). The CDR3 runs 13 residues. This CDR3 reads CAWSELAPYEQYF. The CDR3 region has the DNA TGTGCCTGGAGTGAGCTAGCGCCTTACGAGCAGTACTTC.